This T cell receptor beta chain was found in a study of PD-L1 blockade in urothelial cancer. Looking at the study overall: Males with bladder-origin urothelial cancer constituted about nine tenths of the roughly 29 patients.

Produced via immunoSEQ multiplex PCR; TCRdb's table is partial and in-frame only. The sample includes some 84,000 clones, 87% seen only once; the top ten take around 5%. Each patient supplied 1 to 8 pretreatment and on-treatment samples. From germline, CDR1 is MDHEN and CDR2 SYDVKM. The CDR3 is 11 amino acids. V shed 10 bases and J shed 3 bases, with 9 bases lying between them. The sequence was collected from a woman in her seventies with urothelial cancer. The sample was PBMCs, taken around atezolizumab (anti-PD-L1) treatment. This chain connects TRBV28 to TRBJ1-1; D gene unclear. In DNA, the CDR3 is TGTGCCACAGACACGTACACTGAAGCTTTCTTT. This gives the protein CATDTYTEAFF.